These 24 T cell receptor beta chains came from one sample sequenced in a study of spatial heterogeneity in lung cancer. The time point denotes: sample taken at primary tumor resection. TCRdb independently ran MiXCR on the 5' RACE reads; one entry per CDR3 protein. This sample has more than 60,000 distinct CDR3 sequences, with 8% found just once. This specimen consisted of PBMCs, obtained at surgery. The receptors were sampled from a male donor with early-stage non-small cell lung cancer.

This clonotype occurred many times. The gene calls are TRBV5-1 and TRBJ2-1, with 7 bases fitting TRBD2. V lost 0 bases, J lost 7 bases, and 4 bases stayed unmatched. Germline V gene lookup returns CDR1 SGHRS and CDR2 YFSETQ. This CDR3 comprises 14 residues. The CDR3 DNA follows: TGCGCCAGCAGCTTGGAAATTAGCGGGAATGAGCAGTTCTTC. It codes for CASSLEISGNEQFF.

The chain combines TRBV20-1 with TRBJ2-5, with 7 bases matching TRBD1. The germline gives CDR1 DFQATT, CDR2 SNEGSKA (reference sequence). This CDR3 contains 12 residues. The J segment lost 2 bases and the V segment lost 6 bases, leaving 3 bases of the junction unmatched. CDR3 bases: TGCAGTGCGACAGGGAATCAAGAGACCCAGTACTTC. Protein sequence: CSATGNQETQYF.

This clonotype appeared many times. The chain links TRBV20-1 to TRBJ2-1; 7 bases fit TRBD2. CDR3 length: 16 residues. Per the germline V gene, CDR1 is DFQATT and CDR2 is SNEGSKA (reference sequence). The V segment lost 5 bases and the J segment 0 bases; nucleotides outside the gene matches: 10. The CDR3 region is CSAEHVAGSSYNEQFF. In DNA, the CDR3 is TGCAGTGCTGAACATGTAGCGGGTAGCTCCTACAATGAGCAGTTCTTC.

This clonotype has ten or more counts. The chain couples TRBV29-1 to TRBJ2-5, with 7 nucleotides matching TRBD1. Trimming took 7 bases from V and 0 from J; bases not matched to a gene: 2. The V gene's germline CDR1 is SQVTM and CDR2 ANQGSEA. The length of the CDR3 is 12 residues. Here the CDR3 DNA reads TGCAGCGCGGACAGGAACCAAGAGACCCAGTACTTC. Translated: CSADRNQETQYF.

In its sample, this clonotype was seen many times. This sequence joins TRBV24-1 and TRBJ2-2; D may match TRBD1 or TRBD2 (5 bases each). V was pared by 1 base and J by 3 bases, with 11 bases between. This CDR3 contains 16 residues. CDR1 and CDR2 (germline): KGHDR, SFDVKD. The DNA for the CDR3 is TGTGCCACCAGTGATTTACCGGGGCAGGACACCGGGGAGCTGTTTTTT. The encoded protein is CATSDLPGQDTGELFF.

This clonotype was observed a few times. DNA of the CDR3: TGTGCCAGCAGCTTGAGATTTTACGCAGATACGCAGTATTTT. It translates to CASSLRFYADTQYF. This sequence joins TRBV7-2 and TRBJ2-3; D not resolved. V was shortened by 3 bases and J by 4 bases, with 11 bases between the two germline ends. The CDR3 loop spans 14 amino acids. CDR1 is SGHTA and CDR2 is FQGNSA in the germline V gene.

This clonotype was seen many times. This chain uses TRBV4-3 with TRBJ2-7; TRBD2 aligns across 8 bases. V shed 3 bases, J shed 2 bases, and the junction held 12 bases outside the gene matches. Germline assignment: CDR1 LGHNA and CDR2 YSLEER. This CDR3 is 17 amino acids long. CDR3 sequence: CASSHATGGGAPYEQYF. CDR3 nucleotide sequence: TGCGCCAGCAGCCATGCGACCGGGGGGGGTGCCCCCTACGAGCAGTACTTC.

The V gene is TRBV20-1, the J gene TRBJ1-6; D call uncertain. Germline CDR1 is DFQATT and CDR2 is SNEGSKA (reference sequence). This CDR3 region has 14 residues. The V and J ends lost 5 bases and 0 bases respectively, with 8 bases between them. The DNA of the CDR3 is TGCAGTGCTTTTGACGGCTCCTATAATTCACCCCTCCACTTT. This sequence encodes CSAFDGSYNSPLHF.

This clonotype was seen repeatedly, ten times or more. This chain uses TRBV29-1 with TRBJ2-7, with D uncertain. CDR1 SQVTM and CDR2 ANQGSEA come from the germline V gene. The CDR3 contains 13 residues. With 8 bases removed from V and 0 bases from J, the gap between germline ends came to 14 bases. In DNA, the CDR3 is TGCAGCTCCAGAGAAACGGGCTCCTACGAGCAGTACTTC. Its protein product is CSSRETGSYEQYF.

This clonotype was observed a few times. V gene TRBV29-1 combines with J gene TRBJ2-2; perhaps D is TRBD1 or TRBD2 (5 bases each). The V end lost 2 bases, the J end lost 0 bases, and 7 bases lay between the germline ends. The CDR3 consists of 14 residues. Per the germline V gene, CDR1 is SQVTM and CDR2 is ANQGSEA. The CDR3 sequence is CSVESGPNTGELFF. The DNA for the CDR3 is TGCAGCGTTGAATCGGGGCCGAACACCGGGGAGCTGTTTTTT.

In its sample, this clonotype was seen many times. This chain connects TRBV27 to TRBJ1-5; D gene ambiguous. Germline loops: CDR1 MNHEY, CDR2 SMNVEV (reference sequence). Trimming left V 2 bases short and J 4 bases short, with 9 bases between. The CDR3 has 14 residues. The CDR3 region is CASSLRPGNQPQHF. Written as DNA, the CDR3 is TGTGCCAGCAGTTTACGCCCGGGAAATCAGCCCCAGCATTTT.

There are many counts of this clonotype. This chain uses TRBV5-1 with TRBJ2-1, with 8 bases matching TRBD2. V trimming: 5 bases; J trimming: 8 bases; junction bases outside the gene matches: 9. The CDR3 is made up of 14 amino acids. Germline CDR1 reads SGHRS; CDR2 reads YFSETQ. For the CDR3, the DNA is TGCGCCAGCAGTACTCAGCGGGAGAGGGATGAGCAGTTCTTC. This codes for CASSTQRERDEQFF.

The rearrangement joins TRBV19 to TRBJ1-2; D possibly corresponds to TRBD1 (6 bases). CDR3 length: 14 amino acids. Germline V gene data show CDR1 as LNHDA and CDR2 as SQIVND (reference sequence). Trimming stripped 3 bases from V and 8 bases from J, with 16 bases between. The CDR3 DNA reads TGTGCCAGTAGTATCTGGGGCAGGGGACGCGGCTACACCTTC. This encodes CASSIWGRGRGYTF.

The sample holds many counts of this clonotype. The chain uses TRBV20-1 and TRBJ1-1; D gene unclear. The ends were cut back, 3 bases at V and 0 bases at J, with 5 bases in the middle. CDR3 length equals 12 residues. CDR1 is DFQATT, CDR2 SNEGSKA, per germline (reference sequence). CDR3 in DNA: TGCAGTGCTAGTGAACTGAACACTGAAGCTTTCTTT. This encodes CSASELNTEAFF.

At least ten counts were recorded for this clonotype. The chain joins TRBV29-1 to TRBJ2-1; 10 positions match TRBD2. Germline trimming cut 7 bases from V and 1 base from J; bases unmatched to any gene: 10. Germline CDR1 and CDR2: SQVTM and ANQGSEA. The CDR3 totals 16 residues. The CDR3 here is CSALTSGARSYNEQFF. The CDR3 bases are TGCAGCGCCTTAACTAGCGGGGCGCGTTCCTACAATGAGCAGTTCTTC.

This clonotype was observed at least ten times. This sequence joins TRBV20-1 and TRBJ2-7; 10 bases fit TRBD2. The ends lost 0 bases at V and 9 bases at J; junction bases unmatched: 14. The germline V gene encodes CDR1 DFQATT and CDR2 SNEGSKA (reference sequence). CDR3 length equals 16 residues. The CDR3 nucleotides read TGCAGTGCTAGAGATTCCCTGGCTAGCGGGAGTCTTGGGCAGTACTTC. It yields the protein CSARDSLASGSLGQYF.

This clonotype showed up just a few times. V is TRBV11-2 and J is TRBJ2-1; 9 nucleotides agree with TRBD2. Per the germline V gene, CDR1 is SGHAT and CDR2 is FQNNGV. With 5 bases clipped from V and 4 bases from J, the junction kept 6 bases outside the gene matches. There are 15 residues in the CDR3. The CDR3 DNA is TGTGCCAGCAGCCAGGTGACTAGCGGTTACAATGAGCAGTTCTTC. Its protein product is CASSQVTSGYNEQFF.

The CDR3 loop reads CASSTRQGDQPQHF. CDR3 in DNA: TGTGCCAGCAGCACCCGACAGGGGGACCAGCCCCAGCATTTT. The chain has TRBV7-2 and TRBJ1-5, with 9 bases matching TRBD1. Germline CDR1 SGHTA, CDR2 FQGNSA. The V and J ends lost 5 bases and 7 bases, in that order; junction bases with no gene match: 6. CDR3 length equals 14 residues.

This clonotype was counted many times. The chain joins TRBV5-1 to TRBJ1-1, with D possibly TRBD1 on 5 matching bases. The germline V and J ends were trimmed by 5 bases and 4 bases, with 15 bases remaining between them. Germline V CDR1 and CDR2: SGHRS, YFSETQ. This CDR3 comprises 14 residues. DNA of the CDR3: TGCGCCAGCAGTCGAGGGACCACCGGCACTGAAGCTTTCTTT. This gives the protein CASSRGTTGTEAFF.

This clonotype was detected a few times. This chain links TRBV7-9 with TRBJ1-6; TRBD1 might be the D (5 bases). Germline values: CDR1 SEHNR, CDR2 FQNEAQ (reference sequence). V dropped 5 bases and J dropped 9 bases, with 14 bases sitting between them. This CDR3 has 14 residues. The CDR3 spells CASSPGPSGSPLHF. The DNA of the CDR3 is TGTGCCAGCAGCCCGGGACCGTCCGGTTCACCCCTCCACTTT.

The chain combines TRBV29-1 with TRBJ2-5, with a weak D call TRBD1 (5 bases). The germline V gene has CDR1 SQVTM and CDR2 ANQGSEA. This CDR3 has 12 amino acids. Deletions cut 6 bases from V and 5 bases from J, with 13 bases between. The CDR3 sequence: CSVETVAETQYF. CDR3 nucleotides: TGCAGCGTAGAGACAGTGGCGGAGACCCAGTACTTC. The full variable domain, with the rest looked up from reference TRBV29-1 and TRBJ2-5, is SAVISQKPSRDICQRGTSLTIQCQVDSQVTMMFWYRQQPGQSLTLIATANQGSEATYESGFVIDKFPISRPNLTFSTLTVSNMSPEDSSIYLCSVETVAETQYFGPGTRLLVL.

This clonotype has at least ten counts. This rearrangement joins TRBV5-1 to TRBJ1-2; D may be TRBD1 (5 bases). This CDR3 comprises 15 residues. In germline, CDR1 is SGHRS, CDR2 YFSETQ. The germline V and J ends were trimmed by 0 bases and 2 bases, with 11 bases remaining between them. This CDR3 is CASSLAGSGNYGYTF. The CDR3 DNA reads TGCGCCAGCAGCTTGGCAGGGAGTGGAAACTATGGCTACACCTTC.

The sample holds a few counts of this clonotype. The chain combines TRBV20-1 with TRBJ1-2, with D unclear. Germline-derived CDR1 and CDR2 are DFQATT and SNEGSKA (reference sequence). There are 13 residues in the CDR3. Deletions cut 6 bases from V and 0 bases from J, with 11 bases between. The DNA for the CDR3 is TGCAGTGCGCCTCAGAATTCTAACTATGGCTACACCTTC. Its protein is CSAPQNSNYGYTF.

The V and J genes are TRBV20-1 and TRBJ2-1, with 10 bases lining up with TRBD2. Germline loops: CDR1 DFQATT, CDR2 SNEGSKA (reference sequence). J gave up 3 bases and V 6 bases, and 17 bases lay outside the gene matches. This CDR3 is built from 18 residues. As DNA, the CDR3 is TGCAGTGCCCCCAGGACTAGCGGTCAAATAAGGGACTACAATGAGCAGTTCTTC. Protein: CSAPRTSGQIRDYNEQFF.